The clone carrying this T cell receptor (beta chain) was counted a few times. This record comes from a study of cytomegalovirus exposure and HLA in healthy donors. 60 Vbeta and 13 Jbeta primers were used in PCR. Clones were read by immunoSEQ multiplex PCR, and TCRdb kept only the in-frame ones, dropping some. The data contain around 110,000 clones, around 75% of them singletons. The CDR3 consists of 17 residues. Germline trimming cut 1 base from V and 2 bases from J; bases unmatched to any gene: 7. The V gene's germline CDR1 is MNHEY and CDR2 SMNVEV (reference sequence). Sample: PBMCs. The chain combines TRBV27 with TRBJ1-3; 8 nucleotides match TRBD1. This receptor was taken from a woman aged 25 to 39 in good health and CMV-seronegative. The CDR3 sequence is CASSLWGGTGAGNTIYF. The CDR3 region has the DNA TGTGCCAGCAGTTTATGGGGGGGGACAGGCGCTGGAAACACCATATATTTT.